This T cell receptor beta chain was recovered during a study of shared clonotypes between healthy human individuals. Profiling relied on immunoSEQ multiplex PCR, and the TCRdb table lists in-frame clones only, not all of them. The repertoire holds 550,000 to 700,000 clones, with around 73% as singletons. Splitting the CD4+ cells yielded a CD45RA+ naive subset and a CD45RA-negative memory subset. Per the germline V gene, CDR1 is SGHAT and CDR2 is FQNNGV. The ends were cut back, 5 bases at V and 5 bases at J, with 19 bases in the middle. This CDR3 comprises 16 residues. The genes are TRBV11-2 and TRBJ2-1; D might be TRBD1 or TRBD2, each matching 5 bases. Sequencing was done on a sample of memory CD4+ T cells sorted from blood. Subset in this sample: CD45RA-negative fraction. The sequence derives from a woman in her twenties or thirties in good health. The CDR3 DNA reads TGTGCCAGCAGCCCCCGGGGACGGGAATGGGACAATGAGCAGTTCTTC. It encodes CASSPRGREWDNEQFF.